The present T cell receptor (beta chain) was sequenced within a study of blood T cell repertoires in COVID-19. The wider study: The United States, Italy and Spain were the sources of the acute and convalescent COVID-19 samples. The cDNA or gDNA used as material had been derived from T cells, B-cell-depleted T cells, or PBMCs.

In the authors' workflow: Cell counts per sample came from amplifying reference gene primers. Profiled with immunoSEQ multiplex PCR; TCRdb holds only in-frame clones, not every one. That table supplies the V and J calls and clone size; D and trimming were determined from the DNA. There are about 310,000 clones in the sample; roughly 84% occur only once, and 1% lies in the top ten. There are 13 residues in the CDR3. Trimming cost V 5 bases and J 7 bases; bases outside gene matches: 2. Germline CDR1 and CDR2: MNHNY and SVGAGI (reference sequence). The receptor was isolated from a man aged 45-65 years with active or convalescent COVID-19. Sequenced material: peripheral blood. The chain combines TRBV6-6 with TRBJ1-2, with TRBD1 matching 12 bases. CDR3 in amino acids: CASSRDRGLGYTF. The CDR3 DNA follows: TGTGCCAGCAGTAGGGACAGGGGGCTTGGCTACACCTTC.